The T cell receptor (beta chain) under discussion was sequenced for a study of T cells in Graves' hyperthyroidism and ophthalmopathy. Study-level points and caveats: Blood also showed most of the thyroid clonotypes that were expanded above 0.001. In the analysis, a 13 V-J model separated ophthalmopathy from stable hyperthyroidism. Before onset, by a median of approximately 5.9 months, the model predicted ophthalmopathy.

This clonotype was picked up many times. What it binds is unknown. Amplification of TCR beta CDR3 regions used RNA as the template. First-round RT-PCR targeting the TCR CDR3 was performed with the HTBI primer set. TCRdb reprocessed the multiplex PCR reads via MiXCR and lists one record per CDR3 protein. This sample has fewer than 650,000 distinct CDR3 sequences, with approximately 15% found just once. The CDR3 consists of 15 residues. V shed 6 bases and J 2 bases; nucleotides not matched to a gene: 4. Per the germline V gene, CDR1 is SNHLY and CDR2 is FYNNEI. The clonotype was recovered from a middle-aged woman with Graves' hyperthyroidism. Sequencing used blood. J is TRBJ1-3 and V is TRBV2; 10 nucleotides agree with TRBD1. The CDR3 region has the DNA TGTGCCAGCAGGCCCGGGACAGGGGCTGGAAACACCATATATTTT. Its protein is CASRPGTGAGNTIYF.